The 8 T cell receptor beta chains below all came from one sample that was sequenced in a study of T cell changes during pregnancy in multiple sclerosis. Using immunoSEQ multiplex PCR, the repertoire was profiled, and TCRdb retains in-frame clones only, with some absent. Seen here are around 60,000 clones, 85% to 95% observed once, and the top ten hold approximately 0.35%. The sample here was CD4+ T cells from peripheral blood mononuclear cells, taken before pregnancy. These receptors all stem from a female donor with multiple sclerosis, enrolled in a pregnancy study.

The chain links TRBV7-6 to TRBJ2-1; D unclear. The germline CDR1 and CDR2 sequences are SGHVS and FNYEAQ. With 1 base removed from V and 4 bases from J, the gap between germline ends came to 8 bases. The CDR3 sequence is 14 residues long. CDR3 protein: CASSLDTFYNEQFF. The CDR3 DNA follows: TGTGCCAGCAGCTTAGATACATTTTACAATGAGCAGTTCTTC.

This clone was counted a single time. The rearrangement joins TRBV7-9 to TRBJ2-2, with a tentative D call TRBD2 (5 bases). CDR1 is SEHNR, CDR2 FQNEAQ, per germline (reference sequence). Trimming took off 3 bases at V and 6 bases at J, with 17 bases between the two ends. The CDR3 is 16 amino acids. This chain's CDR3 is CASSFGNKGGPGELFF. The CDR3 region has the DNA TGTGCCAGCAGCTTCGGGAATAAGGGTGGGCCCGGGGAGCTGTTTTTT.

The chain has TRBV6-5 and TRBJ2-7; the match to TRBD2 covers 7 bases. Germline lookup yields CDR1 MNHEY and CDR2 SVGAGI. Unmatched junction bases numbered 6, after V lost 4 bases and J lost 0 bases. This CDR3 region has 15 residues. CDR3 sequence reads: CASSSGTTSSYEQYF. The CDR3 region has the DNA TGTGCCAGCAGTTCCGGGACTACAAGCTCCTACGAGCAGTACTTC.

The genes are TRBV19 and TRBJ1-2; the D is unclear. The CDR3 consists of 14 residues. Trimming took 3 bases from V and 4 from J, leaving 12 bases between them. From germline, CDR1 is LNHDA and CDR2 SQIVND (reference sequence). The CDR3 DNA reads TGTGCCAGTAGTATCGGCGGGAATAGCTATGGCTACACCTTC. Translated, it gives CASSIGGNSYGYTF.

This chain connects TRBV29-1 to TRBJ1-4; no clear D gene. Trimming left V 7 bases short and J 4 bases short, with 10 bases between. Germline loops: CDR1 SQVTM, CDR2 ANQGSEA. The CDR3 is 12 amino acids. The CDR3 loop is CSAQVLNEKLFF. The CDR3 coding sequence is TGCAGCGCCCAGGTCCTTAATGAAAAACTGTTTTTT.

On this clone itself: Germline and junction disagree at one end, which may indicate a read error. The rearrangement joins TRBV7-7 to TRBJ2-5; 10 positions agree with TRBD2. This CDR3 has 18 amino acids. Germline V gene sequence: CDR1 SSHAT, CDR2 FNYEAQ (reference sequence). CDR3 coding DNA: TGTGCTAGCAGCCCAACCTTACTAGCGGGATGGCCCCAAGAGACCCAGTACTTC. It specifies CASSPTLLAGWPQETQYF.

The CDR3 nucleotides are TGTGCCAGCAGCGTAGGTCAGGGCGACTATGGCTACACCTTC. It yields the protein CASSVGQGDYGYTF. The rearrangement joins TRBV9 to TRBJ1-2; perhaps TRBD1 as D (5 bases). The CDR3 length is 14 residues. The V and J ends lost 0 bases and 3 bases respectively, with 9 bases between them. The germline gives CDR1 SGDLS, CDR2 YYNGEE.

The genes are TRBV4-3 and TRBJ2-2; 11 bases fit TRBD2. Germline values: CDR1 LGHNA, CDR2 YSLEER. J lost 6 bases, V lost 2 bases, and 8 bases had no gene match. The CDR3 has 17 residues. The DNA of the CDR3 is TGCGCCAGCAGCCAACGCACTAGCGGGAGTGGATCCGGGGAGCTGTTTTTT. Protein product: CASSQRTSGSGSGELFF.